The entry below describes one TCR beta chain. The record originates from a study of blood T cell repertoires in COVID-19. Study-level information: COVID-19 samples from acute and convalescent phases originated in the United States, Italy and Spain.

Libraries were prepared by immunoSEQ multiplex PCR; TCRdb keeps only in-frame clonotypes and omits some of them. The top ten clones hold roughly 4.2% of a sample with roughly 100,000 clones, approximately 85% of them seen once. The V and J ends lost 3 bases and 9 bases, in that order; junction bases with no gene match: 10. The CDR3 is 17 amino acids. The germline gives CDR1 MGHRA, CDR2 YSYEKL. The chain joins TRBV4-1 to TRBJ2-1, with 14 bases that match TRBD2. The origin of this receptor is a man between 50 and 59 years old with acute or convalescent COVID-19. Sample: peripheral blood. The CDR3 DNA follows: TGCGCCAGCAGCCAGAGACTGGGGACTAGCGGGAGATTTGAGCAGTTCTTC. Protein sequence: CASSQRLGTSGRFEQFF.